This T cell receptor (beta chain) emerged from a study of blood T cell repertoires in COVID-19. Under the authors' procedure: Counts of nucleated cells, estimated from reference gene primer amplification, were obtained. TCRdb's copy holds only in-frame clones and misses some; the assay was immunoSEQ multiplex PCR. That table furnishes V, J and clone size, whereas the DNA furnished D and trimming. The sample holds a few hundred thousand clones, roughly 84% seen once. The CDR3 has 13 residues. Germline CDR1 and CDR2: GTSNPN and SVGIG (reference sequence). Trimming took 1 base from V and 7 from J, leaving 8 bases between them.

The sequenced sample consisted of peripheral blood. The V and J genes are TRBV30 and TRBJ1-6; D is unresolved. This sequence originates from a woman aged 60-70 years with acute or convalescent COVID-19. The CDR3 sequence: CAWSGRANSPLHF. Here the CDR3 DNA reads TGTGCCTGGAGTGGCCGAGCCAATTCACCCCTCCACTTT.